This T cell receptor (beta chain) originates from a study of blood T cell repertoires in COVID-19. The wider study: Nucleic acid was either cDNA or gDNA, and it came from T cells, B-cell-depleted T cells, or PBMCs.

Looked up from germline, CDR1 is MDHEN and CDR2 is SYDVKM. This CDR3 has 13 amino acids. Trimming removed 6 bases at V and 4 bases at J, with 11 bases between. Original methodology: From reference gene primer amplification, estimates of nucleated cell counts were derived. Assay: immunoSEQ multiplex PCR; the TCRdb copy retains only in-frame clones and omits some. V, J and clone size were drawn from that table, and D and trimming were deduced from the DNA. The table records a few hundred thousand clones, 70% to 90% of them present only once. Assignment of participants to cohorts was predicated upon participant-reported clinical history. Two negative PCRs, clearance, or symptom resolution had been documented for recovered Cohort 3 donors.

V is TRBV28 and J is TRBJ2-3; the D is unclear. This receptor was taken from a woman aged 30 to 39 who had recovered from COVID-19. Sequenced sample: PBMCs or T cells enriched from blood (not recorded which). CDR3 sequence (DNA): TGTGCCAGCAGAGTCGTGGGCCCAGATACGCAGTATTTT. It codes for CASRVVGPDTQYF.